A single sample is the source of the 11 T cell receptor beta chains below, sequenced in a study of blood T cells in healthy people across ages. Together with a sample-barcoded 5' primer, a J-beta primer mix was included in a second PCR lasting about 7 to 12 cycles. From the 5' RACE reads, TCRdb called clonotypes with MiXCR, one entry per CDR3 protein. The sample has roughly 800,000 distinct CDR3 sequences; over 45% are singletons. The sequencing input was blood. These receptors were taken from a man aged 25 to 45 in good health.

This rearrangement joins TRBV7-2 to TRBJ2-1; 9 bases map to TRBD2. The CDR3 is made up of 14 amino acids. V was pared by 5 bases and J by 14 bases, with 13 bases of the junction left unmatched. Germline assignment: CDR1 SGHTA and CDR2 FQGNSA. CDR3 sequence: CASSPPYGGRAKFF. For the CDR3, the DNA is TGTGCCAGCAGCCCGCCCTACGGCGGGAGGGCGAAGTTCTTC.

The V call is TRBV20-1, the J call TRBJ1-1; D call uncertain. Trimming shortened V by 3 bases and J by 2 bases, and 19 bases separated the two germline ends. CDR1 and CDR2 (germline): DFQATT, SNEGSKA (reference sequence). The CDR3 totals 16 residues. CDR3: CSASPPQGAGNTEAFF. The CDR3 region has the DNA TGCAGTGCTAGTCCGCCCCAAGGTGCGGGCAACACTGAAGCTTTCTTT.

The chain links TRBV20-1 to TRBJ2-4; D is uncertain. Trimming pared 3 bases from V and 0 bases from J, leaving 3 bases between. CDR3 length equals 12 residues. From germline, CDR1 is DFQATT and CDR2 SNEGSKA (reference sequence). CDR3: CSASTAKNIQYF. For the CDR3, the DNA is TGCAGTGCTAGCACAGCCAAAAACATTCAGTACTTC.

CDR3 sequence (DNA): TGTGCCAGCCGCCAGTGGACAGGGGATTTGAATGAGCAGTTCTTC. Translation gives CASRQWTGDLNEQFF. The V and J genes are TRBV12-3 or TRBV12-4 and TRBJ2-1; 9 bases align to TRBD1. This CDR3 spans 15 amino acids. V shed 8 bases, J shed 7 bases, and the junction held 12 bases outside the gene matches.

The chain uses TRBV21-1 and TRBJ2-1. TRBV21-1 is a known pseudogene. CDR3 size: 15 residues. The CDR3 sequence: CASSYKEGSYNEQFF. CDR3 bases: TGTGCCAGCAGCTACAAAGAAGGGTCCTACAATGAGCAGTTCTTC.

The chain has TRBV9 and TRBJ1-4, with a possible D match to TRBD1 (6 bases). From germline, CDR1 is SGDLS and CDR2 YYNGEE. The germline V and J ends were trimmed by 3 bases and 6 bases, with 12 bases remaining between them. The CDR3 totals 14 residues. CDR3 sequence reads: CASSGWGADEKLFF. The CDR3 DNA reads as TGTGCCAGCAGCGGCTGGGGGGCAGATGAAAAACTGTTTTTT.

The genes are TRBV20-1 and TRBJ1-1; 10 positions match TRBD1. Germline V gene sequence: CDR1 DFQATT, CDR2 SNEGSKA (reference sequence). The V gene end was trimmed by 7 bases and the J gene end by 5 bases; junction bases not matched to a gene: 4. This CDR3 is 12 amino acids long. The CDR3 protein is CSVPGQGTEAFF. CDR3 bases: TGCAGTGTCCCGGGACAGGGGACTGAAGCTTTCTTT.

The gene calls are TRBV10-3 and TRBJ2-7, with D possibly matching TRBD2 (6 bases). V gave up 7 bases and J gave up 2 bases, with 12 bases separating them. Germline V gene lookup returns CDR1 ENHRY and CDR2 SYGVKD. This CDR3 is built from 13 residues. The CDR3: CAIKGTEPYEQYF. In DNA form, the CDR3 reads TGTGCCATCAAGGGGACTGAGCCCTACGAGCAGTACTTC.

V gene TRBV4-1 combines with J gene TRBJ2-5, with D possibly TRBD2 on 5 matching bases. V was pared by 0 bases and J by 4 bases, with 9 bases between. CDR1 is MGHRA, CDR2 YSYEKL, per germline. This CDR3 comprises 14 residues. The CDR3 sequence: CASSQDRLLETQYF. In DNA, the CDR3 is TGCGCCAGCAGCCAAGATCGACTATTAGAGACCCAGTACTTC.

This clonotype was counted a single time. The rearrangement links TRBV2 to TRBJ2-7; D may be TRBD1 or TRBD2 (5 bases each). Looked up from germline, CDR1 is SNHLY and CDR2 is FYNNEI. Between the trimmed V and J ends, which lost 4 bases and 3 bases, there was a span of 10 bases. The CDR3 sequence is 13 residues long. As DNA, the CDR3 is TGTGCCAGCAGTGGTCGGGGCCACTACGAGCAGTACTTC. Amino acids: CASSGRGHYEQYF.

The chain recombines TRBV27 with TRBJ2-1, with D maybe TRBD2 (5 bases). The length of the CDR3 is 12 residues. CDR1 and CDR2 (germline): MNHEY, SMNVEV (reference sequence). Trimming cost V 7 bases and J 10 bases, with 14 bases left between them. CDR3 nucleotide sequence: TGTGCCAGCACCTCCTTTGGAGGCGAGCAGTTCTTC. Amino acid sequence: CASTSFGGEQFF.